This entry describes one TCR beta chain. Its antigen target is currently unknown. The library was made by the immunoSEQ multiplex PCR assay. For the multiplex PCR, a mixture combining 60 forward primers for TCR Vbeta segments and 13 reverse primers for TCR Jbeta segments was used. The CDR3 region of rearranged TCR beta genes was amplified from genomic DNA by a multiplex PCR assay. On the Illumina HiSeq System, the amplified TCR beta libraries were sequenced as 87-base-pair reads. In the paper's pipeline: A later analysis counted approximately 76 million unique TCR beta chains across the 650 to 700 repertoires, and some 12 million of these chains were shared by at least two donors. To remove PCR and sequencing errors, raw reads were error-corrected and collapsed into unique sequences using a nearest-neighbor algorithm that merged closely related sequences. To assign V, D and J gene segments, CDR3 sequences were aligned to IMGT reference sequences. Each retained sequence needed at least a six-nucleotide match to both a V gene segment and a J gene segment. Rearrangements were called productive when the CDR3 lacked stop codons and stayed in frame with V and J; all others were non-productive. Following IMGT convention, CDR3 was defined as the stretch from the second conserved V-encoded cysteine to the conserved J-encoded phenylalanine. The earlier analysis of about 590 of the donors excluded sequences that lacked an unambiguous match to a single V gene segment. An earlier analysis of just under 600 of the donors called V segments functional above 56.7% productive rearrangements and segregating when the between-donor standard deviation exceeded 5%. A statistical classification framework was built to diagnose cytomegalovirus status from the catalog of TCR beta chain sequences. V and J gene assignment, in a later analysis, came from comparing TCR nucleotide sequences with IMGT/GENE-DB human TR gene sequences. The TCRdist pipeline was used in a later analysis to assign CDR3 sequences and most-parsimonious VDJ recombination scenarios. A later analysis defined each TCR beta chain by its CDR3 amino acid sequence plus V-gene family, and excluded reads lacking a unique V-gene family. A later analysis removed roughly 590 highly shared, low-generation-probability nucleotide sequences to deal with suspected cross-contamination and a sequencing artifact. In a later analysis, a clonal expansion index for each public chain was calculated from normalized within-repertoire ranks of inferred template counts. In a later analysis, generation probabilities were computed with a VDJ recombination model fitted to out-of-frame rearrangements, and the resulting probabilities were checked against IGoR. In a later analysis, TCR-TCR, TCR-HLA and TCR-CMV co-occurrence was scored with hypergeometric tests, and a repertoire-size bias correction was applied to TCR pairs. To estimate false discovery rates, a later analysis permuted the HLA or CMV assignments 20 times. In a later analysis, co-occurring TCRs were grouped using DBSCAN, with TCRdist sequence similarity added in when clustering inside HLA-allele-positive subsets. Repertoires with fewer than 30,000 or more than 120,000 public chains were left out of co-occurrence clustering, as were four to six repertoires with anomalous nucleotide sharing. Imported from immuneACCESS, the table was reduced by TCRdb to in-frame sequences with V and J called. These copies leave out some clones; in studies compared against another copy, an unresolved V gene accounts for under half, and the cause of the remainder is not known. V and J calls plus clone size are reproduced from that table; the DNA served to infer D and trimming. The data table for this sample lists 120,000 to 150,000 clones. The top ten clones comprise approximately 2.6% of the sample.

The record originates from a study of cytomegalovirus exposure and HLA in healthy donors listed by TCRdb under 2017. For the wider study: According to an earlier analysis of 550 to 700 of the donors, about 179 million T cells yielded 95 million to 140 million unique TCR beta sequences and around 280 Gb of sequence data. About 320 gigabases of sequencing data and approximately 93 million unique TCR sequences were included in an early release covering about 700 HLA-typed donors. The genetic ancestry cluster associated with self-reported Caucasian donors included over 65% of the approximately 410 genotyped donors. The study aimed to test whether cataloging public T cell receptors could reveal signatures of past pathogen exposure. Using immunosequencing, the study profiled T cell repertoires from about 650 subjects and related those repertoires to cytomegalovirus serostatus. In addition to the first cohort of 666 subjects, a separate validation cohort of 130 or so different subjects was used. The study combined high-throughput TCR immunosequencing, statistical association of individual TCRs with disease status, and machine learning to predict cytomegalovirus infection status. To study patterns of TCR occurrence, a later analysis re-analyzed previously published TCR beta repertoires from 600 to 750 donors and added high-resolution HLA genotyping. In the later analysis, no new phenotypic data were used to find candidate immune exposures; instead, reliance was placed on TCR beta sequences and their occurrence across donors. An earlier analysis of approximately 580 of the donors used high-throughput TCR beta sequencing to judge whether each TCR beta V gene segment behaved as functional or pseudogenic. Donor age, sex, ethnicity and CMV serostatus were compiled together with the repertoire data. A later genetic analysis used genome-wide SNP genotypes for about three fifths of the roughly 700 donors, treating that subset as a discovery cohort. All discovery cohort repertoires had been generated on a single sequencing platform. HLA typing covered class I and class II loci at four-digit resolution. Typing coverage differed by locus: A, B, C, DRB1 and DQB1 were typed in about 629-640 donors, DQA1 in approximately 520, DPA1 in around 600, and DPB1 in just under 490. About five DR-DQ haplotypes were handled as single units for association and clustering because linkage in the cohort was strong. Among roughly 400 genotyped donors of the cohort, an average of roughly 240,000 unique TCR beta nucleotide sequences were sequenced per donor, roughly 20% of them non-productive.

Study-wide conclusions, independent of this receptor: According to a later analysis, parvovirus B19, influenza, CMV and Epstein-Barr virus appeared linked to several top co-occurrence clusters. In a later analysis, TCR association rates were found to vary across HLA loci, with the most associated TCRs seen for DRB1 alleles and the fewest for HLA-C alleles. A further reported finding was that TCR beta sequences accurately predicted the HLA-A and HLA-B alleles for most subjects in the first cohort. In this cohort, only TCR beta chains were sequenced, and detectable features were limited by the absence of alpha or paired-chain data. When HLA alleles, especially DR and DQ, strongly co-occurred, TCR associations were difficult to assign to individual alleles. Most TCR sequences were observed very rarely across donors, whereas some public TCRs were present in many individuals. Roughly uniform sequencing depth across donors was assumed in presence/absence analyses, although this assumption may not hold. Broadly in line with IMGT annotations, most TCR beta V segments showed up in productive rearrangements about 90% or about 30% of the time in an earlier analysis of several hundred of the donors. CMV serostatus was the only immune exposure information available for the cohort. The study gave a list of roughly 150 TCR beta chains associated with cytomegalovirus. The classifier was reported to diagnose cytomegalovirus status with high specificity and sensitivity in both the original cohort and the validation cohort. In a later genetic analysis, fewer N-insertions in productive TCRs were reported among donors in an Asian-associated ancestry cluster than the roughly 700-donor mean. Because HLA typing was unavailable for some donors at each locus, only the typed subset was used in association tests. A later analysis found that most CMV-associated TCR beta chains appeared HLA-restricted, with HLA associations seemingly driven largely by CMV exposure. It was suggested by the authors that the approach could potentially be generalized to other disease states and immunological phenotypes. In a later genetic analysis, a missense DCLRE1C variant was associated with V-gene and J-gene trimming of TCR beta chains, and the association was replicated in an independent cohort. A cluster of highly shared sequence variants was judged likely to be a technical artifact of the sequencing pipeline. Because counts were too low, more than 15 rarely observed V segments, including chromosome 9 orphons, were excluded from the earlier analysis of a few hundred of the donors. Three of the identified cytomegalovirus-associated TCR beta chains were confirmed in vitro to be specific for cytomegalovirus antigens. Correlated functional status among segregating V segments might reflect linkage disequilibrium, but an unknown experimental factor could not be ruled out. In a later analysis, some 17,000 TCR beta sequences were associated with specific HLA alleles at a false discovery rate of 0.05. In a later analysis, HLA-associated TCR beta chains were found to be more clonally expanded and to have lower generation probabilities than equally common non-associated chains.

The cohort comprised some 730 healthy bone marrow donors. At the time of sampling, every cohort member was nominally healthy, though immune exposures that went unrecorded were likely present. The donor tested CMV seronegative, placing the donor among the 352 seronegative members of the cohort. A peripheral blood sample was provided by each donor, and peripheral blood mononuclear cells were used for TCR beta sequencing. The Qiagen DNeasy Blood Extraction Kit was used to extract genomic DNA from the blood cell samples. The sequenced sample consisted of PBMCs. The TCR originated in a man aged 40-49 years in good health and CMV-seronegative.

The CDR3 region: CASSPGDRISYGYTF. At the DNA level, the sequence is TGTGCCAGCAGCCCCGGGGACAGAATATCCTATGGCTACACCTTC. The rearrangement joined TRBV7-2 to TRBJ1-2; 7 bases in the junction line up with TRBD1. For this chain, trimming is 5 bases at the V end and 4 bases at the J end, and the number of junction bases without a gene match is 10. From the cysteine through the phenylalanine, the CDR3 covers 15 amino acids. Only the CDR3 portion is preserved as DNA: 45 bases, with reading frame beginning at the first base. CDR1 is given as SGHTA and CDR2 as FQGNSA, both from the germline V gene.